Following are 23 T cell receptor beta chains from one sample sequenced in a study of cytotoxic CD8 clonotypes in ibrutinib-treated CLL. The repertoire was sequenced with immunoSEQ multiplex PCR; TCRdb's copy has only in-frame clones and lacks some. The sample includes roughly 220,000 clones, more than 70% of them seen just once. Sequencing was performed on PBMCs, taken after 12 months of ibrutinib treatment. These receptor sequences come from a human donor with chronic lymphocytic leukemia.

J is TRBJ2-2 and V is TRBV11-1, with D perhaps matching TRBD1 (6 bases). CDR1 is SGHAT and CDR2 is FQDESV in the germline V gene (reference sequence). This CDR3 comprises 14 residues. V was clipped by 7 bases and J by 8 bases, with 17 bases between them. The CDR3 reads CASTDPHRVGELFF. The CDR3 DNA sequence: TGTGCCAGCACCGACCCCCACAGGGTAGGGGAGCTGTTTTTT.

This rearrangement joins TRBV11-2 to TRBJ1-2; D uncertain. CDR1 SGHAT and CDR2 FQNNGV come from the germline V gene. V was shortened by 2 bases and J by 13 bases, with 11 bases between the two germline ends. The CDR3 contains 11 residues. This chain's CDR3 is CASSLSGEGTF. As DNA, the CDR3 is TGTGCCAGCAGCTTAAGTGGGGAGGGCACCTTC. The entire variable domain, with the rest obtained from reference TRBV11-2 and TRBJ1-2, is as follows: EAGVAQSPRYKIIEKRQSVAFWCNPISGHATLYWYQQILGQGPKLLIQFQNNGVVDDSQLPKDRFSAERLKGVDSTLKIQPAKLEDSAVYLCASSLSGEGTFGSGTRLTVV.

The chain has TRBV5-1 and TRBJ2-1, with TRBD2 identical over 12 bases. The CDR3 has 15 amino acids. The trim removed 0 bases at V and 9 bases at J, leaving 4 bases unmatched. Germline V gene lookup returns CDR1 SGHRS and CDR2 YFSETQ. The CDR3 bases are TGCGCCAGCAGCTTGGTCCTAGCGGGAGGGAGTGAGCAGTTCTTC. This translates into CASSLVLAGGSEQFF.

This clone was recorded a few times. The chain recombines TRBV4-1 with TRBJ2-7, with 7 bases identical to TRBD1. Germline V lookup: CDR1 MGHRA, CDR2 YSYEKL. The CDR3 extends over 20 amino acids. The V segment lost 1 base and the J segment 3 bases; nucleotides outside the gene matches: 21. In DNA, the CDR3 is TGCGCCAGCAGCCAAGTTATTTGGCGACCACAGGGGCCCTATCGCTACGAGCAGTACTTC. Its protein product is CASSQVIWRPQGPYRYEQYF.

The CDR3 is CASSLQGAGTEAFF. DNA of the CDR3: TGTGCCAGCAGCCTACAGGGGGCCGGCACTGAAGCTTTCTTT. This chain links TRBV2 with TRBJ1-1; TRBD1 aligns across 9 bases. The CDR3 consists of 14 residues. The germline CDR1 and CDR2 sequences are SNHLY and FYNNEI. The trim removed 6 bases at V and 4 bases at J, leaving 6 bases unmatched.

This chain links TRBV18 with TRBJ2-5; D remains ambiguous. Germline CDR1 is KGHSH and CDR2 is LQKENI. The CDR3 contains 14 residues. V was shortened by 3 bases and J by 1 base, with 9 bases between the two germline ends. Here the CDR3 reads CASSPLTGQETQYF. The CDR3 region has the DNA TGTGCCAGCTCACCCCTAACCGGCCAAGAGACCCAGTACTTC.

The chain employs TRBV5-6 and TRBJ2-3; D uncertain. V dropped 4 bases and J dropped 0 bases, with 18 bases sitting between them. The V gene's germline CDR1 is SGHDT and CDR2 YYEEEE. There are 17 residues in the CDR3. CDR3 protein: CASSAWSGTPSTDTQYF. The CDR3 DNA follows: TGTGCCAGCAGCGCGTGGTCCGGAACTCCTAGCACAGATACGCAGTATTTT.

V gene TRBV19 combines with J gene TRBJ2-7; TRBD1 is a possible D gene (5 bases). CDR1 and CDR2 from the germline V gene are LNHDA and SQIVND (reference sequence). The germline V and J ends were trimmed by 8 bases and 0 bases, with 17 bases remaining between them. The CDR3 contains 15 residues. CDR3 sequence reads: CASSTPWGPSYEQYF. As DNA, the CDR3 is TGTGCCAGTTCTACCCCTTGGGGCCCCTCCTACGAGCAGTACTTC.

For this clone: The sample holds other DNA sequences that translate to the same CDR3. This chain joins TRBV10-1 and TRBJ2-5; no clear D gene. Germline-derived CDR1 and CDR2 are WNHNN and SYGVQD (reference sequence). The CDR3 covers 13 residues. Trimming removed 4 bases at V and 0 bases at J, with 6 bases between. In DNA form, the CDR3 reads TGCGCCAGCAGTGGGCAGTACCAAGAGACCCAGTACTTC. Protein sequence: CASSGQYQETQYF.

The chain recombines TRBV13 with TRBJ1-1, with 8 bases identical to TRBD1. Germline assignment: CDR1 PRHDT and CDR2 FYEKMQ (reference sequence). The V segment lost 4 bases and the J segment 11 bases; nucleotides outside the gene matches: 9. This CDR3 region has 13 residues. CDR3 protein: CASSWGQGAYAFF. CDR3 nucleotides: TGTGCCAGCAGCTGGGGGCAGGGGGCTTATGCTTTCTTT.

The CDR3, as DNA: TGTGCCAGCACGGCTAGAATGATCGGGGAGCTGTTTTTT. This codes for CASTARMIGELFF. The chain couples TRBV6-1 to TRBJ2-2; D not resolved. Germline CDR1 and CDR2: MNHNS and SASEGT. The length of the CDR3 is 13 residues. V lost 7 bases and J 7 bases, leaving 13 bases between the germline ends.

The chain is built from TRBV5-4 and TRBJ2-2; D unclear. CDR1 is SGHNT and CDR2 is YYREEE in the germline V gene (reference sequence). The CDR3 length is 14 residues. V was trimmed by 0 bases and J by 8 bases, leaving 11 bases between them. The CDR3 reads CASSLAGTTGELFF. In DNA, the CDR3 is TGTGCCAGCAGCTTGGCCGGTACCACAGGGGAGCTGTTTTTT. Looking up the rest from reference TRBV5-4 and TRBJ2-2 gives the full variable domain: ETGVTQSPTHLIKTRGQQVTLRCSSQSGHNTVSWYQQALGQGPQFIFQYYREEENGRGNFPPRFSGLQFPNYSSELNVNALELDDSALYLCASSLAGTTGELFFGEGSRLTVL.

The gene calls are TRBV11-2 and TRBJ2-1; 9 nucleotides align to TRBD2. Germline V gives CDR1 SGHAT, CDR2 FQNNGV. The trim removed 4 bases at V and 4 bases at J, leaving 11 bases unmatched. The CDR3 has 17 amino acids. CDR3 sequence (DNA): TGTGCCAGCAGCTCCGAGAGGGTAGCGGGAGTTTACAATGAGCAGTTCTTC. Translation gives CASSSERVAGVYNEQFF.

A few counts support this clone. The chain is built from TRBV5-5 and TRBJ1-1; TRBD1 is a possible D gene (5 bases). The CDR3 covers 13 residues. CDR1 is SGHKS, CDR2 YYEKEE, per germline (reference sequence). V was cut by 2 bases and J by 5 bases, with 10 bases left in between. CDR3 residues: CASSLQALTEAFF. CDR3 sequence (DNA): TGTGCCAGCAGCTTACAGGCCCTGACTGAAGCTTTCTTT.

The chain couples TRBV27 to TRBJ2-7; D is possibly TRBD2 (7 bases). Germline CDR1 is MNHEY and CDR2 is SMNVEV (reference sequence). The germline V and J ends were trimmed by 8 bases and 6 bases, with 17 bases remaining between them. The CDR3 has 13 residues. The CDR3 bases are TGTGCCAGCCCGGGGGGCCGCTGCCTCGAGCAGTACTTC. This codes for CASPGGRCLEQYF.

A few counts support this clone. The chain's CDR3 is CASSRQGSDSYEQYF. DNA for the CDR3: TGTGCCAGCAGTCGACAGGGGTCCGACTCCTACGAGCAGTACTTC. This chain connects TRBV25-1 to TRBJ2-7; TRBD1 matches at 8 bases. Germline V CDR1 and CDR2: MGHDK, SYGVNS. This CDR3 has 15 residues. The V segment lost 5 bases and the J segment 0 bases; nucleotides outside the gene matches: 6.

The chain employs TRBV5-1 and TRBJ1-2; 10 bases fit TRBD1. The CDR3 is made up of 17 amino acids. The V gene's germline CDR1 is SGHRS and CDR2 YFSETQ. V dropped 4 bases and J dropped 3; count of bases not matched to a gene: 12. The CDR3 spells CASSLQPLGTGDYGYTF. DNA of the CDR3: TGCGCCAGCAGCCTCCAACCCCTGGGGACAGGGGACTATGGCTACACCTTC.

V is TRBV4-2 and J is TRBJ2-3, with 12 bases fitting TRBD2. Germline trimming cut 0 bases from V and 8 bases from J; bases unmatched to any gene: 12. CDR1 and CDR2 from the germline V gene are LGHNA and YNFKEQ. The length of the CDR3 is 18 residues. The CDR3 spells CASSQDRSSSGGVGTQYF. The CDR3 DNA reads as TGTGCCAGCAGCCAAGATCGTAGTTCTAGCGGGGGGGTAGGTACGCAGTATTTT.

The chain joins TRBV11-2 to TRBJ2-1, with 7 nucleotides matching TRBD1. J gave up 4 bases and V 6 bases, and 6 bases lay outside the gene matches. Per the germline V gene, CDR1 is SGHAT and CDR2 is FQNNGV. This CDR3 has 14 residues. The CDR3 DNA sequence: TGTGCCAGCAGTTCCTGGGGACAGTACAATGAGCAGTTCTTC. The encoded protein is CASSSWGQYNEQFF.

The chain combines TRBV28 with TRBJ2-7; perhaps TRBD1 as D (6 bases). CDR3 size: 15 residues. Germline CDR1 reads MDHEN; CDR2 reads SYDVKM. The V end was cut by 3 bases, the J end by 2 bases, with 14 bases between. The CDR3 DNA reads as TGTGCCAGCAGTTTGAGTCCCAGGGGAACCTACGAGCAGTACTTC. It translates to CASSLSPRGTYEQYF.

This clone has a handful of counts. The chain couples TRBV4-1 to TRBJ1-1, with unresolved D. CDR3 length equals 14 residues. The germline V and J ends were trimmed by 4 bases and 5 bases, with 14 bases remaining between them. Germline CDR1 reads MGHRA; CDR2 reads YSYEKL. CDR3 nucleotide sequence: TGCGCCAGCAGCCCTAGCTCGTCAAGGACTGAAGCTTTCTTT. Its translation is CASSPSSSRTEAFF.

The genes are TRBV13 and TRBJ2-1; D gene uncertain. Germline loops: CDR1 PRHDT, CDR2 FYEKMQ (reference sequence). V gave up 5 bases and J gave up 9 bases, with 5 bases separating them. The CDR3 length is 10 residues. In nucleotides, the CDR3 is TGTGCCAGCAGCGTGGGTGAGCAGTTCTTC. It encodes CASSVGEQFF.

The chain links TRBV10-3 to TRBJ1-1; a possible D gene is TRBD1 (6 bases). This CDR3 has 13 amino acids. V lost 0 bases, J lost 8 bases, and 10 bases lay in between. CDR1 and CDR2 from the germline V gene are ENHRY and SYGVKD. CDR3 in amino acids: CAISESTGTEAFF. The DNA of the CDR3 is TGTGCCATCAGTGAGTCGACGGGGACAGAAGCTTTCTTT.